The rows below give T cell receptor beta chains drawn from one sample of a study of CD8 T cells in ankylosing spondylitis. TCRdb ran MiXCR on the 5' RACE reads and lists one entry per CDR3 protein. The sample comprises about 540,000 distinct CDR3 sequences, roughly 12% of which are singletons, and under 7.5% rests with the top ten. Sequenced sample: blood, either unsorted or a sorted T cell fraction (not recorded which). Every receptor here comes from a male donor with ankylosing spondylitis. Each CDR3 is given with its conserved first and last residue. Each record gives: clone size, J gene, V gene, CDR3 protein. Clone size, where shown, is once, few, many, or a class for clones that have expanded.

clone size: many; J gene: TRBJ1-1; V gene: TRBV20-1; CDR3 protein: CSASMHRGRTEAFF
clone size: few; J gene: TRBJ1-4; V gene: TRBV25-1; CDR3 protein: CASSPRQSWEKLFF
clone size: many; J gene: TRBJ2-1; V gene: TRBV24-1; CDR3 protein: CATSDSGVSYNEQFF
clone size: -; J gene: TRBJ2-1; V gene: TRBV27; CDR3 protein: CASSAGTSGRRGNEQFF
clone size: few; J gene: TRBJ1-5; V gene: TRBV11-2; CDR3 protein: CASSLSSSGNQPQHF
clone size: -; J gene: TRBJ2-1; V gene: TRBV30; CDR3 protein: CAWSSQTGRNEQFF
clone size: few; J gene: TRBJ2-4; V gene: TRBV7-9; CDR3 protein: CASSLAREGNIQYF
clone size: -; J gene: TRBJ2-1; V gene: TRBV5-1; CDR3 protein: CASSLVVAGEQFF
clone size: few; J gene: TRBJ2-7; V gene: TRBV5-4; CDR3 protein: CASTRGPPGSEQYF
clone size: many; J gene: TRBJ2-1; V gene: TRBV5-1; CDR3 protein: CASSLAKEGNEQFF
clone size: -; J gene: TRBJ2-1; V gene: TRBV6-2/TRBV6-3; CDR3 protein: CASSPSDDYNEQFF
clone size: -; J gene: TRBJ1-3; V gene: TRBV20-1; CDR3 protein: CSASHGRGNTIYF
clone size: many; J gene: TRBJ2-2; V gene: TRBV5-1; CDR3 protein: CASSLVALGTGELFF
clone size: -; J gene: TRBJ1-6; V gene: TRBV7-9; CDR3 protein: CASSLSEGAYNSPLHF
clone size: few; J gene: TRBJ1-1; V gene: TRBV5-1; CDR3 protein: CASSLVEASRFEAFF
clone size: -; J gene: TRBJ2-1; V gene: TRBV4-1; CDR3 protein: CASSPPWTERNEQFF
clone size: -; J gene: TRBJ2-3; V gene: TRBV7-7; CDR3 protein: CASSPSGGSLDTQYF
clone size: -; J gene: TRBJ2-3; V gene: TRBV5-1; CDR3 protein: CASSSGVGQGTDTQYF
clone size: -; J gene: TRBJ1-4; V gene: TRBV7-9; CDR3 protein: CASSTGATATNEKLFF
clone size: few; J gene: TRBJ1-1; V gene: TRBV2; CDR3 protein: CASGDRGFMNTEAFF
clone size: -; J gene: TRBJ2-1; V gene: TRBV20-1; CDR3 protein: CSARASGRAPYNEQFF
clone size: -; J gene: TRBJ2-3; V gene: TRBV20-1; CDR3 protein: CSARTGQGIIDTRYF
clone size: -; J gene: TRBJ2-5; V gene: TRBV20-1; CDR3 protein: CSASHGERKTQYF
clone size: -; J gene: TRBJ1-4; V gene: TRBV6-1; CDR3 protein: CASRDRWFATNEKLFF
clone size: -; J gene: TRBJ2-2; V gene: TRBV4-1; CDR3 protein: CASSRRDRVEGTGELFF
clone size: many; J gene: TRBJ2-1; V gene: TRBV5-5; CDR3 protein: CASSQGQGYEQFF
clone size: -; J gene: TRBJ2-1; V gene: TRBV20-1; CDR3 protein: CSAPTSGSSYNEQFF
clone size: -; J gene: TRBJ2-2; V gene: TRBV24-1; CDR3 protein: CATSDKRVRGDTGELFF
clone size: -; J gene: TRBJ2-3; V gene: TRBV5-4; CDR3 protein: CASSLGGTHTDTQYF
clone size: -; J gene: TRBJ2-2; V gene: TRBV11-2; CDR3 protein: CASSWDRVAGELFF
clone size: many; J gene: TRBJ1-2; V gene: TRBV20-1; CDR3 protein: CSARSSPGDYGYTF
clone size: few; J gene: TRBJ2-5; V gene: TRBV20-1; CDR3 protein: CSAIKGFEETQYF